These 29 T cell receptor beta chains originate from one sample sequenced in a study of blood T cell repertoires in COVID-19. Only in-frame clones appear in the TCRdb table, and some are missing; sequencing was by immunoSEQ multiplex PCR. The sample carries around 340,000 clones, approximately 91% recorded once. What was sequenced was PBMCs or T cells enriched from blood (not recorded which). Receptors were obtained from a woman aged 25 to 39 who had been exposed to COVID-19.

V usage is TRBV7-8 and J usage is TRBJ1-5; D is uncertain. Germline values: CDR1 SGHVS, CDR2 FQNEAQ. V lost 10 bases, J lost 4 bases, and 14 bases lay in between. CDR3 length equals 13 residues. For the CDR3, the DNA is TGTGCCACCCGCCGGGCCCCTAATCAGCCCCAGCATTTT. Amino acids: CATRRAPNQPQHF.

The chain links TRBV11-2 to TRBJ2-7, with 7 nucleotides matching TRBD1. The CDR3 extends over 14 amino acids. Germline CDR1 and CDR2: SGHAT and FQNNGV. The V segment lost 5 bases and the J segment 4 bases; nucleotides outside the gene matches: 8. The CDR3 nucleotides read TGTGCCAGCAGCCTAGGGACAGAAACTTACGAGCAGTACTTC. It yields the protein CASSLGTETYEQYF.

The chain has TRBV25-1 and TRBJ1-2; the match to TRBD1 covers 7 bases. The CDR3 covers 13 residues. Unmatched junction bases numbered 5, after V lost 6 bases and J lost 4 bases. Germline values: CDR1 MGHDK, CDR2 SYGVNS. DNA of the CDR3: TGTGCCAGCAGCCAACGACAGGGCTATGGCTACACCTTC. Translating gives CASSQRQGYGYTF.

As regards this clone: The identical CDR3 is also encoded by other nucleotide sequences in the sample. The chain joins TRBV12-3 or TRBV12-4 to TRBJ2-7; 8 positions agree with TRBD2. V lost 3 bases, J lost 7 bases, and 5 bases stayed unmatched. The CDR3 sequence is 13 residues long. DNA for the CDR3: TGTGCCAGCAGTTTGGGGACTAGTTATGAGCAGTACTTC. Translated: CASSLGTSYEQYF.

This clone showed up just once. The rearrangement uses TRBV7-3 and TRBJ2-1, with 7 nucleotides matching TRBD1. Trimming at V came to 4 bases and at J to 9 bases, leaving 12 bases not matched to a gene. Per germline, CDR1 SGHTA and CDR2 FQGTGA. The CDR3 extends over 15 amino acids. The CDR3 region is CASSSAGGLQSEQFF. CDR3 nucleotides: TGTGCCAGCAGCTCAGCAGGGGGATTACAAAGTGAGCAGTTCTTC.

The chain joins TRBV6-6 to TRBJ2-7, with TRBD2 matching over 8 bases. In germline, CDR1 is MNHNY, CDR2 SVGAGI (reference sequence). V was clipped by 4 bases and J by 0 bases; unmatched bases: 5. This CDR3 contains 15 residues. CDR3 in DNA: TGTGCCAGCAGTTCGCCCGGACTAGCCTCCTACGAGCAGTACTTC. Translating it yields CASSSPGLASYEQYF.

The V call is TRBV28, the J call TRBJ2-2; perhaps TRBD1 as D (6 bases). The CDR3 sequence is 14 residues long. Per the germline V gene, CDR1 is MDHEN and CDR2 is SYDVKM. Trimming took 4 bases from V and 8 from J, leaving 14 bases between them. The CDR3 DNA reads TGTGCCAGCAGTTCCGGGACAAACTTAGGGGAGCTGTTTTTT. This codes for CASSSGTNLGELFF. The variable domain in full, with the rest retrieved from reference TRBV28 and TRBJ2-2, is DVKVTQSSRYLVKRTGEKVFLECVQDMDHENMFWYRQDPGLGLRLIYFSYDVKMKEKGDIPEGYSVSREKKERFSLILESASTNQTSMYLCASSSGTNLGELFFGEGSRLTVL.

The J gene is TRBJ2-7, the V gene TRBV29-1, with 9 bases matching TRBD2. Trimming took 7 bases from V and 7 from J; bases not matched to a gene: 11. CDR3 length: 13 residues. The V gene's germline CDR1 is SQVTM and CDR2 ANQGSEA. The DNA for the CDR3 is TGCAGCGCGGATGGCGGGAGGGTGGGGGAGCAGTACTTC. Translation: CSADGGRVGEQYF.

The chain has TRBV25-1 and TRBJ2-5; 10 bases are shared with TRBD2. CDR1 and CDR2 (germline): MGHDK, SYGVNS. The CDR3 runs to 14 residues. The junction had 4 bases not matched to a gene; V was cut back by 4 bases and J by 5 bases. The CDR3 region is CASSVPAGGETQYF. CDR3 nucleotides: TGTGCCAGCAGTGTACCAGCGGGAGGGGAGACCCAGTACTTC.

The CDR3 protein is CASSQVDRVASIWNSPLHF. CDR3 bases: TGTGCCAGCAGCCAAGTCGACAGGGTCGCATCTATATGGAATTCACCCCTCCACTTT. The chain joins TRBV14 to TRBJ1-6; TRBD1 matches 7 bases. The CDR3 is 19 residues long. Trimming took 1 base from V and 7 from J; bases not matched to a gene: 16. Germline CDR1 is SGHDN and CDR2 is FVKESK. The full variable domain, completed using reference TRBV14 and TRBJ1-6, is EAGVTQFPSHSVIEKGQTVTLRCDPISGHDNLYWYRRVMGKEIKFLLHFVKESKQDESGMPNNRFLAERTGGTYSTLKVQPAELEDSGVYFCASSQVDRVASIWNSPLHFGNGTRLTVT.

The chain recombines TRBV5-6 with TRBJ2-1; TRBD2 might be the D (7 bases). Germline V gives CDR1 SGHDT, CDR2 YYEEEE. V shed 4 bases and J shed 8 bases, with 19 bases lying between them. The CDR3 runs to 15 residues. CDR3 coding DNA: TGTGCCAGCAGCGGGGGCGGGAGCTCGTCATATGAGCAGTTCTTC. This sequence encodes CASSGGGSSSYEQFF.

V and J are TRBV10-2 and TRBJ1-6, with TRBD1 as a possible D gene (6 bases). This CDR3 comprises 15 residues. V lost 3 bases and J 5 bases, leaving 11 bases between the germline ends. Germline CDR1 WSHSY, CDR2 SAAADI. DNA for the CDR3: TGCGCCAGCAGTGAAGGGGGATTTGATAATTCACCCCTCCACTTT. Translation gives CASSEGGFDNSPLHF.

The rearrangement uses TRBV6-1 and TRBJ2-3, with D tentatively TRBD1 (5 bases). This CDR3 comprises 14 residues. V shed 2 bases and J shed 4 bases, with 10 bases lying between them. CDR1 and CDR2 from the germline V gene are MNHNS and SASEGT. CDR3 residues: CASSELQGPDTQYF. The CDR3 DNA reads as TGTGCCAGCAGTGAACTCCAGGGCCCAGATACGCAGTATTTT.

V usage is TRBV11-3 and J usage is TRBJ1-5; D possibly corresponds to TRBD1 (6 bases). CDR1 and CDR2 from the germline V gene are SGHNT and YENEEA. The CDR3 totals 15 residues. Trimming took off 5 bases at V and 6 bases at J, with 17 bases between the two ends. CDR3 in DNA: TGTGCCAGCAGCCCGGGGGGGGCCGGGTTTCAGCCCCAGCATTTT. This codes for CASSPGGAGFQPQHF. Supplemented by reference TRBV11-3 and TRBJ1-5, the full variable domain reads EAGVVQSPRYKIIEKKQPVAFWCNPISGHNTLYWYLQNLGQGPELLIRYENEEAVDDSQLPKDRFSAERLKGVDSTLKIQPAELGDSAVYLCASSPGGAGFQPQHFGDGTRLSIL.

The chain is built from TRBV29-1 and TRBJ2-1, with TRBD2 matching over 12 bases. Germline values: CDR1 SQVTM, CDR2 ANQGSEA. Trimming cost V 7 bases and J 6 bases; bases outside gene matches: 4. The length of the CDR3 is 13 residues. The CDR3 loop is CSAGLAGFNEQFF. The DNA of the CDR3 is TGCAGCGCCGGACTAGCGGGATTCAATGAGCAGTTCTTC.

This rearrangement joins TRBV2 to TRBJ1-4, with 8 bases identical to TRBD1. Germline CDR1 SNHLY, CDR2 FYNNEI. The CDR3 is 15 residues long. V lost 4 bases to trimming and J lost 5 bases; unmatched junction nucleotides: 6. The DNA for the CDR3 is TGTGCCAGCAGTGGACAGGGGTCAGGAAATGAAAAACTGTTTTTT. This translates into CASSGQGSGNEKLFF.

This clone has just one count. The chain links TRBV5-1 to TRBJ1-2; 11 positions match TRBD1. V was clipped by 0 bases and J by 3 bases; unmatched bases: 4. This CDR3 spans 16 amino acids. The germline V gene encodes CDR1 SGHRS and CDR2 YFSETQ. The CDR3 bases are TGCGCCAGCAGCTTGGCCGGACAGGGGGCACACTATGGCTACACCTTC. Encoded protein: CASSLAGQGAHYGYTF.

The chain's CDR3 is CASSETGTTYEQYF. DNA of the CDR3: TGTGCCAGCAGCGAAACCGGGACAACCTACGAGCAGTACTTC. The chain joins TRBV2 to TRBJ2-7, with D possibly being TRBD1 (6 bases). The CDR3 loop spans 14 amino acids. The V gene lost 6 bases and the J gene lost 2 bases, with 14 bases spanning the gap. CDR1 is SNHLY, CDR2 FYNNEI, per germline.

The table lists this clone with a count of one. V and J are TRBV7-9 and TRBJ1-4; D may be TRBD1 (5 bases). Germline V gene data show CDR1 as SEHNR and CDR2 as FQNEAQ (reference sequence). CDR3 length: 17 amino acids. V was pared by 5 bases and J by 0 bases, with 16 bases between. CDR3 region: CASSRQSGTATNEKLFF. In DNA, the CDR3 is TGTGCCAGCAGCCGACAATCCGGGACTGCAACTAATGAAAAACTGTTTTTT.

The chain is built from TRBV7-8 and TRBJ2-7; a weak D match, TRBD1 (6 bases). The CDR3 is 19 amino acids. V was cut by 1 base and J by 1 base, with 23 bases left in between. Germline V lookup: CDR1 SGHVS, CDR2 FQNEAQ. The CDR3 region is CASSLGGMTGPPGSYEQYF. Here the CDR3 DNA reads TGTGCCAGCAGCTTAGGGGGTATGACAGGCCCCCCTGGATCCTACGAGCAGTACTTC.

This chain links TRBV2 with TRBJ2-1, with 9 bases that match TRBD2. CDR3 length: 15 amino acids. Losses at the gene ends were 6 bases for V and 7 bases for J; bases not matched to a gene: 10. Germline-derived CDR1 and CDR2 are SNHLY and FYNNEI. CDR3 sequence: CASRNSGSVFNEQFF. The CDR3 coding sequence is TGTGCCAGCAGGAATAGCGGGAGCGTTTTTAATGAGCAGTTCTTC.

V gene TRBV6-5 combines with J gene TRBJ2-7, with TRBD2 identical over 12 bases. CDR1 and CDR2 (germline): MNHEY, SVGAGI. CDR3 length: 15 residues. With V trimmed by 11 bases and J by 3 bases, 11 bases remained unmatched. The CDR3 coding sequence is TGTGCCTGCAAGGGGGAGACTAGCGGGAGCTACGAGCAGTACTTC. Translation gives CACKGETSGSYEQYF.

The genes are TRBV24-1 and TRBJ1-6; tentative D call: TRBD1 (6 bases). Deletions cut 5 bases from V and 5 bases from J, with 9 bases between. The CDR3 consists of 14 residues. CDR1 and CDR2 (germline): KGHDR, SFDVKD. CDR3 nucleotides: TGTGCCACCAGTGTGGGACAAGATAATTCACCCCTCCACTTT. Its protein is CATSVGQDNSPLHF.

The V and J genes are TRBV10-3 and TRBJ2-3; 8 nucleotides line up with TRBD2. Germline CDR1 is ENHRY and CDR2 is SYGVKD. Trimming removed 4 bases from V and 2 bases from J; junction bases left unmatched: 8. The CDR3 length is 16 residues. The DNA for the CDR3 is TGTGCCATCAGTGGTGTACTAGCGGAGTTCACAGATACGCAGTATTTT. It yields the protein CAISGVLAEFTDTQYF.

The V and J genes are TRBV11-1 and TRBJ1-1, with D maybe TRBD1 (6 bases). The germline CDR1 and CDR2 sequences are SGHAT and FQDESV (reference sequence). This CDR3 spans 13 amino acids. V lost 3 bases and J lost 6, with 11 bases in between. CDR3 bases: TGTGCCAGCAGCTTTACAGGGCCCCCTGAAGCTTTCTTT. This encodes CASSFTGPPEAFF. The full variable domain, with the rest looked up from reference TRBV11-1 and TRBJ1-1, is EAEVAQSPRYKITEKSQAVAFWCDPISGHATLYWYRQILGQGPELLVQFQDESVVDDSQLPKDRFSAERLKGVDSTLKIQPAELGDSAMYLCASSFTGPPEAFFGQGTRLTVV.

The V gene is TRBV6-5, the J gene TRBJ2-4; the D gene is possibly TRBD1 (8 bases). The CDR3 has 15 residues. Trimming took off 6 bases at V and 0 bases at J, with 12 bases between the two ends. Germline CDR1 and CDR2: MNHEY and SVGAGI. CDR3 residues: CASRTGGGAKNIQYF. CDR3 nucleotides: TGTGCCAGCAGAACAGGGGGGGGAGCCAAAAACATTCAGTACTTC.

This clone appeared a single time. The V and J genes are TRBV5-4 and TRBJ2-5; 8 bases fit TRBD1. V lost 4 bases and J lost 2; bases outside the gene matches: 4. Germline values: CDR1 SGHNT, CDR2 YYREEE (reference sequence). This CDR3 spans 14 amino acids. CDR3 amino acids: CASSGGTGQETQYF. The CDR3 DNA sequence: TGTGCCAGCAGCGGAGGGACAGGACAAGAGACCCAGTACTTC.

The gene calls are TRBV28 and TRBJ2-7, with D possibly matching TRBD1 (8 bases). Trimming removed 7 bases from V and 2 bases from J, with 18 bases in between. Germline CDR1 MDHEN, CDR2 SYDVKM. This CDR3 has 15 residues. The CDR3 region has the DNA TGTGCCAGCACACAGGGGGGGGTTGGCGCCTACGAGCAGTACTTC. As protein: CASTQGGVGAYEQYF.

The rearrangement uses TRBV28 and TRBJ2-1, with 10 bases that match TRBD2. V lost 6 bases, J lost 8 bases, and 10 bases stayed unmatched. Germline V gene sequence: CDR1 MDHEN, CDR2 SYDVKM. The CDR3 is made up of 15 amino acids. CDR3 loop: CASSILSSGSYEQFF. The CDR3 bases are TGTGCCAGCAGCATTCTTTCTAGCGGGAGTTATGAGCAGTTCTTC.